These 20 T cell receptor beta chains came from one sample sequenced in a study of cytomegalovirus exposure and HLA in healthy donors. The primer mix had 60 Vbeta and 13 Jbeta primers. Assay used: immunoSEQ multiplex PCR; TCRdb lists only in-frame clones, some missing. The sample lists 250,000 to 350,000 clones; roughly 88% were seen once. The specimen was PBMCs. Every receptor here comes from a middle-aged man in good health and CMV-seropositive.

The chain recombines TRBV7-8 with TRBJ2-1; TRBD2 matches 10 bases. CDR3 length: 17 amino acids. The V and J ends lost 1 base and 2 bases, in that order; junction bases with no gene match: 5. Germline CDR1 SGHVS, CDR2 FQNEAQ. The CDR3 here is CASSLEPSGSTYNEQFF. Written as DNA, the CDR3 is TGTGCCAGCAGCTTAGAACCTAGCGGGAGTACCTACAATGAGCAGTTCTTC.

The rearrangement links TRBV29-1 to TRBJ2-1, with unresolved D. The V gene's germline CDR1 is SQVTM and CDR2 ANQGSEA. The CDR3 is made up of 15 amino acids. Trimming removed 1 base from V and 0 bases from J, with 10 bases in between. CDR3 in amino acids: CSVEASSDSYNEQFF. As DNA, the CDR3 is TGCAGCGTTGAAGCCAGCAGCGACTCCTACAATGAGCAGTTCTTC.

This chain connects TRBV7-3 to TRBJ1-1; 9 bases align to TRBD1. V trimming: 3 bases; J trimming: 5 bases; junction bases outside the gene matches: 7. The CDR3 length is 15 residues. Germline V gene lookup returns CDR1 SGHTA and CDR2 FQGTGA. The CDR3 is CASSFGGQGGTEAFF. As DNA, the CDR3 is TGTGCCAGCAGCTTTGGGGGACAGGGAGGAACTGAAGCTTTCTTT.

The J gene is TRBJ2-1, the V gene TRBV19; 9 nucleotides agree with TRBD2. J gave up 4 bases and V 4 bases, and 8 bases lay outside the gene matches. This CDR3 has 16 amino acids. Germline values: CDR1 LNHDA, CDR2 SQIVND (reference sequence). The CDR3 sequence is CASSTRAGGGYNEQFF. In DNA form, the CDR3 reads TGTGCCAGTAGTACCCGAGCGGGAGGTGGGTACAATGAGCAGTTCTTC. Full variable domain (outside the CDR3, taken from reference TRBV19 and TRBJ2-1): DGGITQSPKYLFRKEGQNVTLSCEQNLNHDAMYWYRQDPGQGLRLIYYSQIVNDFQKGDIAEGYSVSREKKESFPLTVTSAQKNPTAFYLCASSTRAGGGYNEQFFGPGTRLTVL.

The V call is TRBV6-5, the J call TRBJ1-1; D is uncertain. Trimming took 8 bases from V and 3 from J, leaving 13 bases between them. The CDR3 contains 13 residues. Germline-derived CDR1 and CDR2 are MNHEY and SVGAGI. The CDR3 sequence: CASLPRGHTEAFF. CDR3 DNA sequence: TGTGCCAGCCTGCCTAGAGGGCACACTGAAGCTTTCTTT.

This clone was detected only once. The V call is TRBV18, the J call TRBJ2-1, with TRBD2 matching over 13 bases. The V and J ends lost 1 base and 6 bases, in that order; junction bases with no gene match: 3. The germline V gene has CDR1 KGHSH and CDR2 LQKENI. The CDR3 consists of 16 residues. CDR3 bases: TGTGCCAGCTCACCACAAGGACTAGCGGGAGCCAATGAGCAGTTCTTC. This translates into CASSPQGLAGANEQFF.

The chain uses TRBV19 and TRBJ2-7; D perhaps matches TRBD1 (6 bases). Germline CDR1 and CDR2: LNHDA and SQIVND (reference sequence). V was shortened by 5 bases and J by 5 bases, with 10 bases between the two germline ends. The length of the CDR3 is 12 residues. CDR3 protein: CASSARGHEQYF. For the CDR3, the DNA is TGTGCCAGTAGTGCCAGGGGTCACGAGCAGTACTTC.

The chain couples TRBV29-1 to TRBJ2-7, with D maybe TRBD1 (6 bases). The CDR3 has 12 residues. The ends were cut back, 2 bases at V and 3 bases at J, with 8 bases in the middle. Germline V gene sequence: CDR1 SQVTM, CDR2 ANQGSEA. The CDR3 DNA is TGCAGCGTTGAAATACAGGGCTACGAGCAGTACTTC. This translates into CSVEIQGYEQYF.

V gene TRBV21-1 combines with J gene TRBJ1-4. TRBV21-1 is listed as a pseudogene. This CDR3 region has 12 residues. This CDR3 is CATLVRCEKLFF. CDR3 sequence (DNA): TGTGCCACCCTGGTGAGGTGTGAAAAACTGTTTTTT.

In this sample, this clone turned up once. This chain joins TRBV5-5 and TRBJ2-7; 11 bases agree with TRBD2. V dropped 4 bases and J dropped 0; count of bases not matched to a gene: 12. This CDR3 spans 18 amino acids. The germline CDR1 and CDR2 sequences are SGHKS and YYEKEE (reference sequence). The CDR3 bases are TGTGCCAGCAGCCCGCCTCCCGGGACTAGCGGTAGCTCCTACGAGCAGTACTTC. Protein product: CASSPPPGTSGSSYEQYF.

V usage is TRBV10-3 and J usage is TRBJ2-1, with 10 bases fitting TRBD2. Germline CDR1 is ENHRY and CDR2 is SYGVKD. The CDR3 consists of 16 residues. The J segment lost 5 bases and the V segment lost 0 bases, leaving 4 bases of the junction unmatched. The CDR3 coding sequence is TGTGCCATCAGTGAGTCTGGGACTAGCGTTGACAATGAGCAGTTCTTC. The encoded protein is CAISESGTSVDNEQFF.

This rearrangement joins TRBV27 to TRBJ2-1; the match to TRBD2 covers 7 bases. After removal of 7 bases from V and 5 bases from J, the junction contained 11 bases not matched to a gene. CDR3 size: 15 residues. Germline V gene data show CDR1 as MNHEY and CDR2 as SMNVEV (reference sequence). In DNA, the CDR3 is TGTGCCAGCAAATTCAGCGGGGCGGGGGACAATGAGCAGTTCTTC. Amino acids: CASKFSGAGDNEQFF.

This chain links TRBV19 with TRBJ2-1; TRBD2 matches 8 bases. V lost 5 bases, J lost 7 bases, and 7 bases stayed unmatched. The V gene's germline CDR1 is LNHDA and CDR2 SQIVND (reference sequence). This CDR3 has 14 residues. CDR3 bases: TGTGCCAGTAGTGACGGGAGGGTCCGGAATGAGCAGTTCTTC. Amino acid sequence: CASSDGRVRNEQFF.

The V and J genes are TRBV5-1 and TRBJ2-1; the D gene is possibly TRBD2 (6 bases). Germline CDR1 and CDR2: SGHRS and YFSETQ. CDR3 length: 17 amino acids. Trimming pared 0 bases from V and 10 bases from J, leaving 23 bases between. The CDR3 DNA is TGCGCCAGCAGCTTGGGGTCTACTAGCCCCGTCACCCGAGAGCAGTTCTTC. It specifies CASSLGSTSPVTREQFF.

The genes are TRBV5-1 and TRBJ2-1, with 7 nucleotides matching TRBD2. Germline V CDR1 and CDR2: SGHRS, YFSETQ. V lost 3 bases, J lost 9 bases, and 15 bases stayed unmatched. This CDR3 comprises 16 residues. The CDR3: CASSSLGLVVSGEQFF. CDR3 bases: TGCGCCAGCAGCTCTCTAGGACTAGTGGTCTCCGGTGAGCAGTTCTTC.

CDR3 in amino acids: CASSGTGFVNQPQHF. The CDR3 DNA follows: TGTGCCAGCAGTGGGACAGGGTTTGTCAATCAGCCCCAGCATTTT. This chain connects TRBV6-5 to TRBJ1-5, with TRBD1 identical over 9 bases. J lost 3 bases, V lost 5 bases, and 5 bases had no gene match. The CDR3 has 15 residues. Germline V gene data show CDR1 as MNHEY and CDR2 as SVGAGI.

The V call is TRBV6-5, the J call TRBJ2-1; 10 bases are a match to TRBD2. Germline CDR1 MNHEY, CDR2 SVGAGI. The length of the CDR3 is 16 residues. V lost 0 bases, J lost 4 bases, and 3 bases stayed unmatched. In DNA, the CDR3 is TGTGCCAGCAGTTACTCTCGGACTAGCGGTTACAATGAGCAGTTCTTC. Encoded protein: CASSYSRTSGYNEQFF.

V and J are TRBV5-1 and TRBJ2-1; 8 bases are a match to TRBD2. The CDR3 loop spans 14 amino acids. V lost 4 bases, J lost 6 bases, and 6 bases stayed unmatched. Germline values: CDR1 SGHRS, CDR2 YFSETQ. This chain's CDR3 is CASSPGGVVNEQFF. The CDR3 bases are TGCGCCAGCAGCCCCGGGGGGGTAGTCAATGAGCAGTTCTTC.

There are a few counts of this clone. V and J are TRBV2 and TRBJ1-1; tentative D call: TRBD1 (5 bases). Trimming left V 7 bases short and J 7 bases short, with 13 bases between. The CDR3 runs to 12 residues. The germline V gene has CDR1 SNHLY and CDR2 FYNNEI. The CDR3, as DNA: TGTGCCAGCACGGAGGGGTTCGATGAAGCTTTCTTT. It translates to CASTEGFDEAFF. The full variable domain, completed using reference TRBV2 and TRBJ1-1, is EPEVTQTPSHQVTQMGQEVILRCVPISNHLYFYWYRQILGQKVEFLVSFYNNEISEKSEIFDDQFSVERPDGSNFTLKIRSTKLEDSAMYFCASTEGFDEAFFGQGTRLTVV.

The chain recombines TRBV7-6 with TRBJ1-4; TRBD1 might be the D (6 bases). The ends were cut back, 1 base at V and 7 bases at J, with 13 bases in the middle. The CDR3 contains 15 residues. Germline assignment: CDR1 SGHVS and CDR2 FNYEAQ. CDR3 coding DNA: TGTGCCAGCAGCTTAGTTTCAACAGGGAGTGAAAAACTGTTTTTT. Translated, it gives CASSLVSTGSEKLFF.